Given below is one TCR beta chain in context. Its specificity is not known. Looked up from germline, CDR1 is MNHNS and CDR2 is SASEGT. This CDR3 is built from 15 residues. V dropped 1 base and J dropped 3 bases, with 11 bases sitting between them. It was about 210 ng DNA, tens of thousands of T cell genomes, that sorted-subset replicate PCRs used. The table came from immunoSEQ multiplex PCR; TCRdb's copy has only in-frame clones and leaves some out. The sample lists about 2.4 million clones; approximately 92% were seen once. This sample stems from a study of shared clonotypes between healthy human individuals. About the research overall: Three CD4 naive, three CD4 memory, two CD8 naive and one CD8 memory plate were used per donor.

Study conclusions and caveats: Among donors, the sharing of clonotypes was expected to be influenced by sequencing depth.

The V gene is TRBV6-1, the J gene TRBJ2-3; no reliable D call. The TCR originated in a young man in good health. The specimen sequenced was naive CD4+ T cells sorted from blood. Specified subset: CD45RA+ positively selected. CDR3 nucleotide sequence: TGTGCCAGCAGTGAAGGTCTAGTGGGGACAGATACGCAGTATTTT. Its translation: CASSEGLVGTDTQYF.